These T cell receptor beta chains were read from a single sample in a study of T cell responses to AZD1222 COVID-19 vaccine. Clones were read by immunoSEQ multiplex PCR, and TCRdb kept only the in-frame ones, dropping some. This table has around 80,000 clones, nearly 90% appearing once. Here the sequenced sample was peripheral blood, taken 28 days after the second AZD1222 dose. The receptors originated from an adult who received the AZD1222 COVID-19 vaccine. Each CDR3 is given with its conserved first and last residue. The order of the fields is J gene, D gene, clone size, V gene, CDR3 DNA, CDR3 protein. A D gene is named only where the DNA matches it firmly. Size is omitted from some rows. Given values are once, few, many or a class for expanded clones.

j_gene: TRBJ1-1; d_gene: -; abundance: -; v_gene: TRBV7-9; CDR3nt: TGTGCCAGCAGCTTCGGACGGTCCAACGTTCGGGAAGCTTTCTTT; CDR3aa: CASSFGRSNVREAFF
j_gene: TRBJ2-1; d_gene: TRBD1; abundance: -; v_gene: TRBV6-6; CDR3nt: TGTGCCAGCACCCCCCCGGACAGGGGGCCCTACAATGAGCAGTTCTTC; CDR3aa: CASTPPDRGPYNEQFF
j_gene: TRBJ2-3; d_gene: -; abundance: once; v_gene: TRBV6-1; CDR3nt: TGTGCCAGCAGTGATAGTACCCTCGGCACAGATACGCAGTATTTT; CDR3aa: CASSDSTLGTDTQYF
j_gene: TRBJ1-2; d_gene: -; abundance: -; v_gene: TRBV19; CDR3nt: TGTGCCAGTAGTATAGTAGGACTAAACTATGGCTACACCTTC; CDR3aa: CASSIVGLNYGYTF
j_gene: TRBJ2-3; d_gene: -; abundance: -; v_gene: TRBV9; CDR3nt: TGTGCCAGCAGCGTTACTAGCACCTACACAGATACGCAGTATTTT; CDR3aa: CASSVTSTYTDTQYF
j_gene: TRBJ1-2; d_gene: -; abundance: -; v_gene: TRBV5-1; CDR3nt: TGCGCCAGCAAGGCAGGGAGGGACTATGGCTACACCTTC; CDR3aa: CASKAGRDYGYTF
j_gene: TRBJ1-2; d_gene: -; abundance: once; v_gene: TRBV7-9; CDR3nt: TGTGCCAGCAGCTCCATTGCCCCCGCAGGGTACTATGGCTACACCTTC; CDR3aa: CASSSIAPAGYYGYTF
j_gene: TRBJ2-1; d_gene: TRBD2; abundance: -; v_gene: TRBV19; CDR3nt: TGTGCCAGTAGTATCTCCCCCCTAGCGGGTTCCTACAATGAGCAGTTCTTC; CDR3aa: CASSISPLAGSYNEQFF
j_gene: TRBJ1-2; d_gene: TRBD1; abundance: few; v_gene: TRBV9; CDR3nt: TGTGCCAGCAGCGCCAGGGGGGGAAATAACTATGGCTACACCTTC; CDR3aa: CASSARGGNNYGYTF
j_gene: TRBJ2-3; d_gene: -; abundance: -; v_gene: TRBV3-1/TRBV3-2; CDR3nt: TGTGCCAGCAGCCCGGGCTCGGCAGGGCCTACGCAGTATTTT; CDR3aa: CASSPGSAGPTQYF
j_gene: TRBJ1-1; d_gene: -; abundance: -; v_gene: TRBV27; CDR3nt: TGTGCCAGCCAAAGACTGGTAAGGGACACTGAAGCTTTCTTT; CDR3aa: CASQRLVRDTEAFF
j_gene: TRBJ2-1; d_gene: TRBD2; abundance: -; v_gene: TRBV7-3; CDR3nt: TGTGCCAGCAGGGGCGCGGGGCTAGCGGGAGTTTTGGGCAATGAGCAGTTCTTC; CDR3aa: CASRGAGLAGVLGNEQFF
j_gene: TRBJ1-1; d_gene: -; abundance: -; v_gene: TRBV5-6; CDR3nt: TGTGCCAGCAGCGAGATCCTCTCGACAGTGAACACTGAAGCTTTCTTT; CDR3aa: CASSEILSTVNTEAFF
j_gene: TRBJ2-1; d_gene: TRBD2; abundance: -; v_gene: TRBV9; CDR3nt: TGTGCCAGCAGCGCCCTAGCGGGAGGCTCGAGCAATGAGCAGTTCTTC; CDR3aa: CASSALAGGSSNEQFF
j_gene: TRBJ2-5; d_gene: TRBD2; abundance: -; v_gene: TRBV2; CDR3nt: TGTGCCAGCAGTGAAAGGGGGGGACTAGCGCGGATCCAAGAGACCCAGTACTTC; CDR3aa: CASSERGGLARIQETQYF
j_gene: TRBJ2-7; d_gene: TRBD2; abundance: once; v_gene: TRBV11-1; CDR3nt: TGTGCCAGCAGCTGGAAGACTAGCGGGAGCCACGAGCAGTACTTC; CDR3aa: CASSWKTSGSHEQYF
j_gene: TRBJ2-1; d_gene: -; abundance: once; v_gene: TRBV9; CDR3nt: TGTGCCAGCAGCGTAGACATGGGAGGCTACAATGAGCAGTTCTTC; CDR3aa: CASSVDMGGYNEQFF
j_gene: TRBJ1-2; d_gene: -; abundance: -; v_gene: TRBV29-1; CDR3nt: TGCAGCGTTGAAACGTCCCGGGACAATTGGGGAAACTATGGCTACACCTTC; CDR3aa: CSVETSRDNWGNYGYTF
j_gene: TRBJ2-7; d_gene: TRBD2; abundance: -; v_gene: TRBV7-9; CDR3nt: TGTGCCAGCAGCTTATTTTCGGCGGGAGCCTACGAGCAGTACTTC; CDR3aa: CASSLFSAGAYEQYF
j_gene: TRBJ1-6; d_gene: -; abundance: -; v_gene: TRBV18; CDR3nt: TGTGCCAGCTCACCCTTGGGTTCTAATTCACCCCTCCACTTT; CDR3aa: CASSPLGSNSPLHF
j_gene: TRBJ2-2; d_gene: -; abundance: -; v_gene: TRBV9; CDR3nt: TGTGCCAGCAGCTGGGGGAGCGGAGGGGACACCGGGGAGCTGTTTTTT; CDR3aa: CASSWGSGGDTGELFF
j_gene: TRBJ1-3; d_gene: TRBD1; abundance: once; v_gene: TRBV6-5; CDR3nt: TGTGCCAGCAAACGGGACAGATTCTCTGGAAACACCATATATTTT; CDR3aa: CASKRDRFSGNTIYF
j_gene: TRBJ2-5; d_gene: -; abundance: -; v_gene: TRBV29-1; CDR3nt: TGCAGCGTTGACACTAGCAGAGAGACCCAGTACTTC; CDR3aa: CSVDTSRETQYF
j_gene: TRBJ1-1; d_gene: -; abundance: once; v_gene: TRBV7-9; CDR3nt: TGTGCCAGCAGCCCACAGGGTATGCCGCGGGAAGCTTTCTTT; CDR3aa: CASSPQGMPREAFF
j_gene: TRBJ1-1; d_gene: -; abundance: few; v_gene: TRBV20-1; CDR3nt: TGCAGTGCCGCCCCAAGGGAGGAAGCTTTCTTT; CDR3aa: CSAAPREEAFF
j_gene: TRBJ1-4; d_gene: -; abundance: -; v_gene: TRBV5-1; CDR3nt: TGCGCCAGCAGCTTGGAAAGACAGAATGAAAAACTGTTTTTT; CDR3aa: CASSLERQNEKLFF
j_gene: TRBJ2-7; d_gene: -; abundance: medium-sized; v_gene: TRBV7-9; CDR3nt: TGTGCCAGCAGCCCTAGGGAGTACGAGCAGTACTTC; CDR3aa: CASSPREYEQYF
j_gene: TRBJ2-7; d_gene: -; abundance: -; v_gene: TRBV5-4; CDR3nt: TGTGCCAGCAGCTTGGTATCCAGGGGCGGCCACGAGCAGTACTTC; CDR3aa: CASSLVSRGGHEQYF
j_gene: TRBJ2-2; d_gene: TRBD2; abundance: few; v_gene: TRBV5-4; CDR3nt: TGTGCCAGCAGCTTAAGCGGGAGGGCGAACACCGGGGAGCTGTTTTTT; CDR3aa: CASSLSGRANTGELFF
j_gene: TRBJ1-1; d_gene: -; abundance: -; v_gene: TRBV6-5; CDR3nt: TGTGCCAGCACAGCCCGCAACACTGAAGCTTTCTTT; CDR3aa: CASTARNTEAFF
j_gene: TRBJ1-1; d_gene: -; abundance: medium-sized; v_gene: TRBV6-2/TRBV6-3; CDR3nt: TGTGCCAGCAGTAATGGAGTGAACACTGAAGCTTTCTTT; CDR3aa: CASSNGVNTEAFF
j_gene: TRBJ2-3; d_gene: -; abundance: -; v_gene: TRBV19; CDR3nt: TGTGCCAGTAGTATAGATCGCTCGGCAGATACGCAGTATTTT; CDR3aa: CASSIDRSADTQYF
j_gene: TRBJ1-1; d_gene: -; abundance: -; v_gene: TRBV12-5; CDR3nt: TGTGCTAGTGGCTCTTCTGATAGACCCACTGAAGCTTTCTTT; CDR3aa: CASGSSDRPTEAFF
j_gene: TRBJ2-2; d_gene: -; abundance: -; v_gene: TRBV29-1; CDR3nt: TGCAGCGTGGAAAAACAATCACGGGGGGAGCTGTTTTTT; CDR3aa: CSVEKQSRGELFF
j_gene: TRBJ1-4; d_gene: TRBD1; abundance: -; v_gene: TRBV12-5; CDR3nt: TGTGCTAGTGGCCCTACGGACAGGGTGAATGAAAAACTGTTTTTT; CDR3aa: CASGPTDRVNEKLFF
j_gene: TRBJ2-1; d_gene: -; abundance: -; v_gene: TRBV7-9; CDR3nt: TGTGCCAGCAGCTTGGGTTACGGCACACAAAGACAGTTCTTC; CDR3aa: CASSLGYGTQRQFF
j_gene: TRBJ2-1; d_gene: -; abundance: -; v_gene: TRBV2; CDR3nt: TGTGCCACCTCCCCCTACAATGAGCAGTTCTTC; CDR3aa: CATSPYNEQFF
j_gene: TRBJ2-5; d_gene: -; abundance: -; v_gene: TRBV14; CDR3nt: TGTGCCAGCAGCCAAGATTGGGACCAAAAAGAGACCCAGTACTTC; CDR3aa: CASSQDWDQKETQYF
j_gene: TRBJ2-7; d_gene: TRBD1; abundance: -; v_gene: TRBV25-1; CDR3nt: TGTGCCAGCAGTGATCACACCCTACAGGGGAAATACGAGCAGTACTTC; CDR3aa: CASSDHTLQGKYEQYF
j_gene: TRBJ1-5; d_gene: TRBD1; abundance: -; v_gene: TRBV28; CDR3nt: TGTGCCAGCGGCTCGGGACAGGGGGGAAATCAGCCCCAGCATTTT; CDR3aa: CASGSGQGGNQPQHF
j_gene: TRBJ1-6; d_gene: -; abundance: -; v_gene: TRBV5-1; CDR3nt: TGCGCCAGCAGCTTGGAGGGGCTACTATCTGGCTCCTATAATTCACCCCTCCACTTT; CDR3aa: CASSLEGLLSGSYNSPLHF
j_gene: TRBJ2-7; d_gene: TRBD2; abundance: -; v_gene: TRBV11-1; CDR3nt: TGTGCCAGCAGCTCGTGGACTAGCGGGAGTTGGGAGCAGTACTTC; CDR3aa: CASSSWTSGSWEQYF
j_gene: TRBJ2-4; d_gene: TRBD1; abundance: -; v_gene: TRBV19; CDR3nt: TGTGCCACGCAAGGACAGGGGATGTACATTCAGTACTTC; CDR3aa: CATQGQGMYIQYF
j_gene: TRBJ2-5; d_gene: -; abundance: -; v_gene: TRBV20-1; CDR3nt: TGCAGTGCTAGTTTTACAGGGACAGAGACCCAGTACTTC; CDR3aa: CSASFTGTETQYF
j_gene: TRBJ2-1; d_gene: TRBD2; abundance: -; v_gene: TRBV6-6; CDR3nt: TGTGCCAGCAGTTTGTTAGCGGGAGCCTACAATGAGCAGTTCTTC; CDR3aa: CASSLLAGAYNEQFF
j_gene: TRBJ2-1; d_gene: -; abundance: once; v_gene: TRBV6-5; CDR3nt: TGTGCCAGCATGAACCCGCGGGACAACAATGAGCAGTTCTTC; CDR3aa: CASMNPRDNNEQFF
j_gene: TRBJ1-2; d_gene: -; abundance: once; v_gene: TRBV5-1; CDR3nt: TGCGCCAGCAGTAGGGACGGGGGTTATGGCTACACCTTC; CDR3aa: CASSRDGGYGYTF
j_gene: TRBJ2-1; d_gene: -; abundance: once; v_gene: TRBV3-1/TRBV3-2; CDR3nt: TGTGCCAGCAGCCAAGACAGGGTTCAAGGTCATGAGCAGTTCTTC; CDR3aa: CASSQDRVQGHEQFF
j_gene: TRBJ2-2; d_gene: -; abundance: -; v_gene: TRBV27; CDR3nt: TGTGCCAGCAGTTTAGACTGGAACACCGGGGAGCTGTTTTTT; CDR3aa: CASSLDWNTGELFF